This T cell receptor (beta chain) comes out of a study of blood T cell repertoires in COVID-19. Study at large: Spain, Italy and the United States supplied samples that represented acute and convalescent COVID-19. PBMCs, B-cell-depleted T cells, or T cells provided the cDNA or gDNA that made up the material.

This clone was observed a handful of times. Seattle's cohort entered during active infection and was followed longitudinally. Per the authors' pipeline: Quantification of nucleated cells was approximated via reference gene primer amplification. TCRdb's copy holds only in-frame clones and misses some; the assay was immunoSEQ multiplex PCR. V and J calls and clone size are as listed in that table; D and trimming were resolved from the DNA. The table shows 300,000 to 350,000 clones, with approximately 91% occurring only once. V lost 8 bases, J lost 0 bases, and 6 bases lay in between. CDR1 and CDR2 from the germline V gene are SGHRS and YFSETQ. CDR3 length equals 13 residues.

The TCR comes from a woman aged 70-85 years with COVID-19, enrolled during active disease. The chain carries TRBV5-1 and TRBJ2-6, with TRBD1 as a possible D gene (6 bases). The specimen sequenced was peripheral blood. The CDR3 spells CARGHSGANVLTF. Here the CDR3 DNA reads TGCGCCAGGGGACACTCTGGGGCCAACGTCCTGACTTTC.